The 32 T cell receptor beta chains below come from one sample, sequenced in a study of Graves' ophthalmopathy and Graves' hyperthyroidism. Researchers took RNA transcripts and amplified TCR beta CDR3 regions from them. The authors performed first-round RT-PCR with HTBI primers and then a second-round multiplex PCR. TCRdb redid the calling of the multiplex PCR reads with MiXCR, one entry per CDR3 protein. The sample lists over 500,000 distinct CDR3 sequences, about 20% occurring once. Sequencing was done on a sample of peripheral blood. These receptors came from a woman aged 18-29 years with stable Graves' hyperthyroidism. Some clones in this sample may be carry-over from other donors' samples.

The chain employs TRBV4-2 and TRBJ2-3, with 12 bases that match TRBD2. After removal of 4 bases from V and 4 bases from J, the junction contained 15 bases not matched to a gene. Germline V CDR1 and CDR2: LGHNA, YNFKEQ. CDR3 length equals 19 residues. CDR3 DNA sequence: TGTGCCAGCAGCCTAAACGGACTAGCGGGGCTTAACCCACCAGATACGCAGTATTTT. This sequence encodes CASSLNGLAGLNPPDTQYF.

This clonotype was recorded many times. Compared with germline, one end of the junction differs, possibly owing to a read error. The chain employs TRBV28 and TRBJ2-2, with D perhaps matching TRBD1 (6 bases). The germline gives CDR1 MDHEN, CDR2 SYDVKM. The CDR3 has 16 amino acids. The CDR3 protein is CASTLDRPLNTGELFF. The CDR3 bases are TGTGCCAGCACTTTAGACAGGCCCCTCAACACCGGGGAGCTGTTTTTT.

This clonotype was counted many times. J is TRBJ2-4 and V is TRBV6-1; maybe TRBD1 (5 bases). The CDR3 is 13 residues long. Germline CDR1 reads MNHNS; CDR2 reads SASEGT. Trimming shortened V by 3 bases and J by 4 bases, and 7 bases separated the two germline ends. The CDR3 coding sequence is TGTGCCAGCAGTGAGGGGCAGAAAAACATTCAGTACTTC. Protein: CASSEGQKNIQYF.

In regard to this clonotype: A junction boundary mismatches the germline segment, possibly from a read error. This chain links TRBV29-1 with TRBJ1-1, with 7 bases matching TRBD1. The CDR3 runs to 13 residues. The germline gives CDR1 SQVTM, CDR2 ANQGSEA. The CDR3 bases are TGCAGCGTTGACGCAGGGGGAAAAACTGAAGCTTGCTTT. This translates into CSVDAGGKTEACF. The entire variable domain, with the rest obtained from reference TRBV29-1 and TRBJ1-1, is as follows: SAVISQKPSRDICQRGTSLTIQCQVDSQVTMMFWYRQQPGQSLTLIATANQGSEATYESGFVIDKFPISRPNLTFSTLTVSNMSPEDSSIYLCSVDAGGKTEACFGQGTRLTVV.

This clonotype was counted between two and nine times. The chain couples TRBV7-2 to TRBJ1-2; D is unresolved. This CDR3 contains 15 residues. From germline, CDR1 is SGHTA and CDR2 FQGNSA. The V end was cut by 4 bases, the J end by 4 bases, with 16 bases between. CDR3 in amino acids: CASSSSVTLIYGYTF. Here the CDR3 DNA reads TGTGCCAGCAGCTCCTCGGTAACCCTCATCTATGGCTACACCTTC.

This clonotype has at least ten counts. This chain links TRBV6-2 or TRBV6-3 with TRBJ2-7; D is undetermined. The CDR3 has 13 amino acids. Between the trimmed V and J ends, which lost 2 bases and 3 bases, there was a span of 8 bases. In germline, CDR1 is MNHEY, CDR2 SVGEGT. The CDR3: CASSYGVYYEQYF. The CDR3, as DNA: TGTGCCAGCAGTTACGGGGTATACTACGAGCAGTACTTC.

This clonotype was found a few times. CDR3 nucleotide sequence: TGTGCCAGCAGTTACTTAACTATACAGGGAGACTATGGCTACACCTTC. Its translation: CASSYLTIQGDYGYTF. V gene TRBV6-5 combines with J gene TRBJ1-2; D possibly corresponds to TRBD1 (6 bases). Trimming pared 1 base from V and 3 bases from J, leaving 15 bases between. Germline CDR1 reads MNHEY; CDR2 reads SVGAGI. The CDR3 extends over 16 amino acids.

This clonotype was counted many times. The V and J genes are TRBV12-3 or TRBV12-4 and TRBJ2-5, with D possibly being TRBD1 (6 bases). The CDR3 is made up of 13 amino acids. V lost 5 bases to trimming and J lost 4 bases, with 11 bases between them. The CDR3 loop reads CASSPPDRETQYF. Written as DNA, the CDR3 is TGTGCCAGCAGTCCGCCGGACAGAGAGACCCAGTACTTC.

This rearrangement joins TRBV6-1 to TRBJ2-5; maybe TRBD1 (5 bases). CDR3 length: 14 amino acids. CDR1 and CDR2 (germline): MNHNS, SASEGT. V lost 2 bases and J 2 bases, leaving 9 bases between the germline ends. Here the CDR3 reads CASSETDRQETQYF. As DNA, the CDR3 is TGTGCCAGCAGTGAAACCGACAGACAAGAGACCCAGTACTTC.

The V gene is TRBV12-3 or TRBV12-4, the J gene TRBJ1-6, with 7 bases that match TRBD1. The CDR3 has 15 amino acids. With V trimmed by 6 bases and J by 7 bases, 9 bases remained unmatched. The CDR3 DNA sequence: TGTGCCAGCAGCCGCCGGGGACAGCCAAATTCACCCCTCCACTTT. The encoded protein is CASSRRGQPNSPLHF.

This clonotype was seen ten or more times. The chain is built from TRBV5-1 and TRBJ1-1; 7 nucleotides align to TRBD1. The CDR3 extends over 14 amino acids. The V gene's germline CDR1 is SGHRS and CDR2 YFSETQ. V lost 0 bases, J lost 4 bases, and 3 bases stayed unmatched. The CDR3 loop reads CASSLGSGGTEAFF. CDR3 DNA sequence: TGCGCCAGCAGCTTGGGGTCAGGGGGCACTGAAGCTTTCTTT.

This clonotype has at least ten counts. J is TRBJ1-1 and V is TRBV29-1; 7 bases map to TRBD1. V lost 6 bases and J lost 3; bases outside the gene matches: 7. The V gene's germline CDR1 is SQVTM and CDR2 ANQGSEA. The CDR3 sequence is 13 residues long. CDR3 DNA sequence: TGCAGCGTCCTACAGGGGTTCTACACTGAAGCTTTCTTT. The encoded protein is CSVLQGFYTEAFF.

Concerning this clonotype itself: This may come from a read error, since a much larger clone is one base off. The chain uses TRBV12-3 or TRBV12-4 and TRBJ2-7; 10 positions match TRBD1. The J segment lost 1 base and the V segment lost 6 bases, leaving 6 bases of the junction unmatched. This CDR3 has 15 amino acids. CDR3 DNA sequence: TGTGCCAGCAGGGACCGGGACAGGGGATCCTACGAGCAGTACTTC. As protein: CASRDRDRGSYEQYF.

This clonotype was seen repeatedly, ten times or more. This chain uses TRBV12-3 or TRBV12-4 with TRBJ1-1, with D uncertain. Trimming took off 3 bases at V and 1 base at J, with 12 bases between the two ends. The CDR3 spans 15 residues. CDR3 protein: CASSFGPGRNTEAFF. The CDR3 DNA reads as TGTGCCAGCAGTTTTGGGCCGGGTAGGAACACTGAAGCTTTCTTT.

This clonotype has only a few counts. One junction end does not reproduce the germline sequence, and a read error may be involved. The J gene is TRBJ1-2, the V gene TRBV12-3 or TRBV12-4; 7 positions match TRBD1. The CDR3 has 13 amino acids. CDR3 residues: CASSRTGAHGYSF. The CDR3 DNA reads as TGTGCCAGCAGTCGTACAGGGGCACATGGCTACTCCTTC.

This clonotype was observed a handful of times. This rearrangement joins TRBV11-2 to TRBJ2-7; D gene uncertain. Trimming took 5 bases from V and 7 from J, leaving 12 bases between them. Germline CDR1 is SGHAT and CDR2 is FQNNGV. This CDR3 has 12 residues. This CDR3 reads CASSPTPGEQYF. DNA of the CDR3: TGTGCCAGCAGCCCCACCCCTGGTGAGCAGTACTTC. The complete variable domain, with remaining parts taken from reference TRBV11-2 and TRBJ2-7, reads EAGVAQSPRYKIIEKRQSVAFWCNPISGHATLYWYQQILGQGPKLLIQFQNNGVVDDSQLPKDRFSAERLKGVDSTLKIQPAKLEDSAVYLCASSPTPGEQYFGPGTRLTVT.

There are many counts of this clonotype. V is TRBV10-1 and J is TRBJ1-1; D uncertain. The CDR3 contains 14 residues. The V end lost 5 bases, the J end lost 2 bases, and 12 bases lay between the germline ends. Germline-derived CDR1 and CDR2 are WNHNN and SYGVQD (reference sequence). In DNA, the CDR3 is TGCGCCAGCAGTCAGACAAGGAAAAACACTGAAGCTTTCTTT. It is translated as CASSQTRKNTEAFF.

This clonotype was found many times. The chain carries TRBV6-5 and TRBJ2-7; the D gene is possibly TRBD1 (6 bases). Trimming pared 3 bases from V and 4 bases from J, leaving 16 bases between. Looked up from germline, CDR1 is MNHEY and CDR2 is SVGAGI. The CDR3 contains 15 residues. The DNA for the CDR3 is TGTGCCAGCAGTTATGGGCAGGGGTTTGGGTACGAGCAGTACTTC. Translating it yields CASSYGQGFGYEQYF.

This clonotype was found a few times. This rearrangement joins TRBV28 to TRBJ2-3, with D perhaps TRBD1 or TRBD2 (5 bases each). This CDR3 contains 15 residues. Per the germline V gene, CDR1 is MDHEN and CDR2 is SYDVKM. V lost 6 bases and J lost 1, with 14 bases in between. CDR3 loop: CASRMGVARTDTQYF. The CDR3, as DNA: TGTGCCAGCAGGATGGGGGTCGCCCGCACAGATACGCAGTATTTT. The whole variable domain, remainder taken from reference TRBV28 and TRBJ2-3, is DVKVTQSSRYLVKRTGEKVFLECVQDMDHENMFWYRQDPGLGLRLIYFSYDVKMKEKGDIPEGYSVSREKKERFSLILESASTNQTSMYLCASRMGVARTDTQYFGPGTRLTVL.

This clonotype was recorded at least ten times. This rearrangement joins TRBV2 to TRBJ1-1, with TRBD1 identical over 8 bases. Germline V gene sequence: CDR1 SNHLY, CDR2 FYNNEI. The junction had 5 bases not matched to a gene; V was cut back by 7 bases and J by 1 base. The CDR3 covers 14 residues. CDR3 residues: CASIPGTGNTEAFF. The CDR3 DNA reads as TGTGCCAGCATACCTGGGACAGGGAACACTGAAGCTTTCTTT.

The table lists this clonotype with many counts. The chain recombines TRBV28 with TRBJ2-5; tentatively, D is TRBD2 (5 bases). V shed 5 bases and J shed 7 bases, with 11 bases lying between them. CDR1 MDHEN and CDR2 SYDVKM come from the germline V gene. This CDR3 is built from 12 residues. CDR3 bases: TGTGCCAGCAGTGACCTCCGGGGGACCCAGTACTTC. Residues: CASSDLRGTQYF.

This clonotype was observed many times. The rearrangement uses TRBV6-5 and TRBJ2-2; D perhaps matches TRBD1 (6 bases). The germline V gene has CDR1 MNHEY and CDR2 SVGAGI. Trimming removed 0 bases at V and 6 bases at J, with 17 bases between. This CDR3 has 17 residues. The CDR3 DNA reads TGTGCCAGCAGTTACTCTGAGGGGGTCTCGCAGTCCGGGGAGCTGTTTTTT. Translated, it gives CASSYSEGVSQSGELFF.

This clonotype was counted many times. The chain combines TRBV6-1 with TRBJ1-1; 7 nucleotides match TRBD1. V gave up 6 bases and J gave up 2 bases; unmatched junction bases: 9. The CDR3 has 15 amino acids. Germline assignment: CDR1 MNHNS and CDR2 SASEGT. The CDR3 DNA follows: TGTGCCAGCAGCCACAGGGGACGTGGTAACACTGAAGCTTTCTTT. Amino acids: CASSHRGRGNTEAFF.

This clonotype was recorded at least ten times. The rearrangement joins TRBV6-5 to TRBJ1-5; 9 bases align to TRBD1. Unmatched junction bases numbered 4, after V lost 7 bases and J lost 0 bases. This CDR3 has 15 residues. Germline CDR1 reads MNHEY; CDR2 reads SVGAGI. The CDR3 loop is CASIRTGDSNQPQHF. As DNA, the CDR3 is TGTGCCAGCATTCGGACAGGGGATAGCAATCAGCCCCAGCATTTT.

This clonotype was seen just once. A much larger clonotype is one base distant, so this may be a read error. The CDR3 sequence: CASSPGAFSYEQYF. The CDR3 coding sequence is TGCGCCAGCAGCCCCGGGGCGTTCTCCTACGAGCAGTACTTC. V and J are TRBV4-1 and TRBJ2-7; D could derive from TRBD1 or TRBD2 (5 bases each). CDR3 size: 14 residues. Germline assignment: CDR1 MGHRA and CDR2 YSYEKL. V lost 4 bases and J 0 bases, leaving 10 bases between the germline ends.

This clonotype was counted between two and nine times. The chain uses TRBV20-1 and TRBJ2-7; D ambiguous. The CDR3 is 11 residues long. Trimming shortened V by 3 bases and J by 6 bases, and 9 bases separated the two germline ends. CDR1 DFQATT and CDR2 SNEGSKA come from the germline V gene (reference sequence). This chain's CDR3 is CSASVPSEQYF. The CDR3 DNA sequence: TGCAGTGCTAGCGTTCCATCCGAGCAGTACTTC.

This clonotype was counted at least ten times. This rearrangement joins TRBV15 to TRBJ1-5; D might be TRBD1 (5 bases). Germline V CDR1 and CDR2: LNHNV, YYDKDF (reference sequence). The CDR3 runs to 14 residues. V was trimmed by 1 base and J by 12 bases, leaving 16 bases between them. The CDR3 nucleotides are TGTGCCACCAGCAGAGTATCAGGGTTGACCGACCAGCATTTT. Translation: CATSRVSGLTDQHF.

This clonotype has a count of ten or more. The genes are TRBV15 and TRBJ2-5; D not certain. CDR3 length: 15 residues. V shed 1 base and J shed 3 bases, with 12 bases lying between them. The germline V gene encodes CDR1 LNHNV and CDR2 YYDKDF (reference sequence). CDR3 sequence reads: CATSRAPRREETQYF. CDR3 DNA sequence: TGTGCCACCAGCAGAGCACCTCGCCGGGAAGAGACCCAGTACTTC. The full variable domain, rest sourced from reference TRBV15 and TRBJ2-5, is DAMVIQNPRYQVTQFGKPVTLSCSQTLNHNVMYWYQQKSSQAPKLLFHYYDKDFNNEADTPDNFQSRRPNTSFCFLDIRSPGLGDTAMYLCATSRAPRREETQYFGPGTRLLVL.

This clonotype was counted at least ten times. The rearrangement uses TRBV27 and TRBJ1-2; D remains ambiguous. V gave up 2 bases and J gave up 8 bases, with 12 bases separating them. Germline V gene sequence: CDR1 MNHEY, CDR2 SMNVEV (reference sequence). This CDR3 contains 13 residues. The chain's CDR3 is CASSLPYGEGYTF. Written as DNA, the CDR3 is TGTGCCAGCAGTTTACCCTACGGCGAGGGCTACACCTTC.

Details on this clonotype: One base away lies a much larger clone, so this may be a sequencing read error. The chain recombines TRBV12-3 or TRBV12-4 with TRBJ2-7; 7 bases match TRBD2. The CDR3 is 14 residues long. The V gene end was trimmed by 6 bases and the J gene end by 7 bases; junction bases not matched to a gene: 12. CDR3 coding DNA: TGTGCCAGCAGACCGGGGGGACTTTTTCTAGAGCAGTACTTC. Residues: CASRPGGLFLEQYF.

This clonotype was observed a few times. V usage is TRBV10-2 and J usage is TRBJ2-5, with a possible D match to TRBD1 (5 bases). V gave up 0 bases and J gave up 5 bases, with 16 bases separating them. The germline gives CDR1 WSHSY, CDR2 SAAADI. The CDR3 is 16 residues long. CDR3 amino acids: CASSESQGASRETQYF. The CDR3 nucleotides read TGCGCCAGCAGTGAGTCCCAAGGGGCGTCCCGGGAGACCCAGTACTTC.

This clonotype was found many times. V is TRBV28 and J is TRBJ2-7, with D possibly matching TRBD1 (5 bases). CDR3 size: 12 residues. Germline CDR1 and CDR2: MDHEN and SYDVKM. V lost 5 bases to trimming and J lost 7 bases, with 12 bases between them. CDR3 in amino acids: CASSPRWTEQYF. DNA of the CDR3: TGTGCCAGCAGTCCTCGATGGACAGAGCAGTACTTC.